This T cell receptor (beta chain) was profiled in a study of cytomegalovirus exposure and HLA in healthy donors. PCR employed 60 Vbeta and 13 Jbeta primers. Sequencing used immunoSEQ multiplex PCR; TCRdb keeps in-frame clones, though not all of them. In the table there are around 120,000 clones, more than 60% of which are singletons. This CDR3 is 13 amino acids long. CDR1 is SGHTA, CDR2 FQGTGA, per germline. The junction had 12 bases not matched to a gene; V was cut back by 10 bases and J by 10 bases. This receptor was obtained from a woman aged 35 to 49 in good health and CMV-seropositive. Sample: PBMCs. The chain couples TRBV7-3 to TRBJ2-1, with 8 positions matching TRBD2. The CDR3 DNA sequence: TGTGCCACCTTCGGCTCGCTAGCGGGCGAGCAGTTCTTC. Protein sequence: CATFGSLAGEQFF.